These 5 T cell receptor beta chains came from one sample sequenced in a study of blood T cell repertoires in COVID-19. Some clones are missing from TCRdb's copy, which holds only in-frame ones; the method was immunoSEQ multiplex PCR. The sample includes about 64,000 clones, under 80% seen only once; the top ten take approximately 51%. Sequencing was performed on PBMCs or T cells enriched from blood (not recorded which). These receptors were collected from a woman in her sixties or seventies who had been exposed to COVID-19.

This clone appeared many times. The rearrangement joins TRBV7-9 to TRBJ2-6; D not certain. Germline values: CDR1 SEHNR, CDR2 FQNEAQ (reference sequence). V shed 4 bases and J shed 2 bases, with 15 bases lying between them. This CDR3 has 17 amino acids. In DNA, the CDR3 is TGTGCCAGCAGCTCCGCGACACCCCTGCCTGGGGCCAACGTCCTGACTTTC. Encoded protein: CASSSATPLPGANVLTF.

V usage is TRBV9 and J usage is TRBJ1-4; 8 bases map to TRBD1. Germline-derived CDR1 and CDR2 are SGDLS and YYNGEE. This CDR3 is 13 amino acids long. Trimming removed 4 bases from V and 7 bases from J; junction bases left unmatched: 3. The CDR3 protein is CASSTGQGEKLFF. DNA of the CDR3: TGTGCCAGCAGCACCGGACAGGGTGAAAAACTGTTTTTT.

The gene calls are TRBV19 and TRBJ2-5; TRBD1 matches 7 bases. The CDR3 is 14 amino acids. The ends lost 3 bases at V and 4 bases at J; junction bases unmatched: 5. Germline-derived CDR1 and CDR2 are LNHDA and SQIVND (reference sequence). As DNA, the CDR3 is TGTGCCAGTAGTATCCAGGGGGTGCGAGAGACCCAGTACTTC. The encoded protein is CASSIQGVRETQYF.

On this clone: The same CDR3 is also encoded by other DNA sequences in this sample. The rearrangement uses TRBV9 and TRBJ1-6, with TRBD1 matching 7 bases. Losses at the gene ends were 0 bases for V and 7 bases for J; bases not matched to a gene: 1. Germline assignment: CDR1 SGDLS and CDR2 YYNGEE. The CDR3 is 14 residues long. CDR3 sequence (DNA): TGTGCCAGCAGCGTAGGACAGGGAAATTCACCCCTCCACTTT. Protein product: CASSVGQGNSPLHF.

This chain connects TRBV5-6 to TRBJ2-5, with TRBD2 as a possible D gene (6 bases). CDR1 and CDR2 (germline): SGHDT, YYEEEE. The CDR3 totals 13 residues. V lost 4 bases, J lost 5 bases, and 12 bases lay in between. As DNA, the CDR3 is TGTGCCAGCAGCCTCAGGAGCGGGGAGACCCAGTACTTC. Translation gives CASSLRSGETQYF.